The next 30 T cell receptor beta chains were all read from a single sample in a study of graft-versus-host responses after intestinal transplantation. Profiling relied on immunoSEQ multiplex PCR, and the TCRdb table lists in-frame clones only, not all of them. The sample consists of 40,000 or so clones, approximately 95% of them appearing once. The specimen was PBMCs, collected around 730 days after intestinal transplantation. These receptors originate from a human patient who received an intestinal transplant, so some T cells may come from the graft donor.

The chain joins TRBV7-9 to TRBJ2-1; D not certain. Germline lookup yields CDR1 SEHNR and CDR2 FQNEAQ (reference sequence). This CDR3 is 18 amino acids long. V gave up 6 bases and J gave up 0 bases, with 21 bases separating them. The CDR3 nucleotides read TGTGCCAGCAGTCCTAAAATAATAAAGGTTCCCTCCTACAATGAGCAGTTCTTC. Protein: CASSPKIIKVPSYNEQFF.

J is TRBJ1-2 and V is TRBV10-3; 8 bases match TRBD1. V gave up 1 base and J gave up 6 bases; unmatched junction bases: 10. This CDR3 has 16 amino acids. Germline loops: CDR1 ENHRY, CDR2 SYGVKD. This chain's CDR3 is CAISEWGQETQDGYTF. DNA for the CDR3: TGTGCCATCAGTGAGTGGGGACAGGAAACCCAAGATGGCTACACCTTC.

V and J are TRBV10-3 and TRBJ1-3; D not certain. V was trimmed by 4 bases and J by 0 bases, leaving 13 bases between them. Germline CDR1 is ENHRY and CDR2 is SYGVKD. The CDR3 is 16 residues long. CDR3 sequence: CAISARDGSSGNTIYF. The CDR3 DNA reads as TGTGCCATCAGTGCTCGCGACGGGAGCTCTGGAAACACCATATATTTT.

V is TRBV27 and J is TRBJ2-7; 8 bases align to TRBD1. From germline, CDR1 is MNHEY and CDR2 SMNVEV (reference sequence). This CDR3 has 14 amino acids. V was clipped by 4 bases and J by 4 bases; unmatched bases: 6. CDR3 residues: CASSSDRGRYEQYF. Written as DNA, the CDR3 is TGTGCCAGCAGTTCCGACAGGGGCAGATACGAGCAGTACTTC.

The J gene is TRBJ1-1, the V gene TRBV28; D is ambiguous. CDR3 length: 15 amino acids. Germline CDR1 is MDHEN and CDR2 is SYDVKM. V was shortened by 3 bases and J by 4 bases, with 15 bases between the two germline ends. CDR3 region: CASSLGRESFTEAFF. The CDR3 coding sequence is TGTGCCAGCAGTTTGGGGAGGGAGTCGTTCACTGAAGCTTTCTTT.

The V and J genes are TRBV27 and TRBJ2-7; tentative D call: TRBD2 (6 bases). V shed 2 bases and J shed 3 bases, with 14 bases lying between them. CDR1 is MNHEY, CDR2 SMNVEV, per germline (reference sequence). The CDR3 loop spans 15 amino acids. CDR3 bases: TGTGCCAGCAGTTTAACCCCCGGCGGGGTCTACGAGCAGTACTTC. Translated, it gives CASSLTPGGVYEQYF.

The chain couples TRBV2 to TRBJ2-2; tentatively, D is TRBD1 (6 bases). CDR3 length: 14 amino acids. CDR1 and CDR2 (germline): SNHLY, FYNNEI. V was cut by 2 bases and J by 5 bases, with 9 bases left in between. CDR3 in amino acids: CASSELGGTGELFF. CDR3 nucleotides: TGTGCCAGCAGTGAATTAGGGGGAACCGGGGAGCTGTTTTTT.

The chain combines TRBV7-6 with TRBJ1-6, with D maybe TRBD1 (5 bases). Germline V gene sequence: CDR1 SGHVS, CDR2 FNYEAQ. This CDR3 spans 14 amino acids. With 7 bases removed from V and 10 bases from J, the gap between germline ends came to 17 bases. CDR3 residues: CASTLWAGFSPLHF. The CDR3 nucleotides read TGTGCCAGCACCCTCTGGGCAGGGTTCTCACCCCTCCACTTT.

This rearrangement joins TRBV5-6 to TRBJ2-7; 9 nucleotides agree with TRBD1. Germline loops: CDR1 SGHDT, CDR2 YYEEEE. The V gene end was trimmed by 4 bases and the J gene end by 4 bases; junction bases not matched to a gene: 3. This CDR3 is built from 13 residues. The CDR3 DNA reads TGTGCCAGCAGCACAGGACAGGGGTACGAGCAGTACTTC. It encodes CASSTGQGYEQYF. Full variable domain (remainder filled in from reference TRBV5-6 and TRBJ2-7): DAGVTQSPTHLIKTRGQQVTLRCSPKSGHDTVSWYQQALGQGPQFIFQYYEEEERQRGNFPDRFSGHQFPNYSSELNVNALLLGDSALYLCASSTGQGYEQYFGPGTRLTVT.

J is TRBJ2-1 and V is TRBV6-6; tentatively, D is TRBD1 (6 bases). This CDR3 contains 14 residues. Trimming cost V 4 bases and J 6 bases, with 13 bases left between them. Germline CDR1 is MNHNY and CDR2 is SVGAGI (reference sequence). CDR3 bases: TGTGCCAGCAGTTTTCAGGGGACGTCCAATGAGCAGTTCTTC. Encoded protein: CASSFQGTSNEQFF.

The chain's CDR3 is CSVEEGFYGYTF. The CDR3 DNA reads as TGCAGCGTTGAAGAAGGTTTCTATGGCTACACCTTC. The rearrangement uses TRBV29-1 and TRBJ1-2; D unclear. The CDR3 spans 12 residues. The V end was cut by 0 bases, the J end by 4 bases, with 6 bases between. Germline values: CDR1 SQVTM, CDR2 ANQGSEA.

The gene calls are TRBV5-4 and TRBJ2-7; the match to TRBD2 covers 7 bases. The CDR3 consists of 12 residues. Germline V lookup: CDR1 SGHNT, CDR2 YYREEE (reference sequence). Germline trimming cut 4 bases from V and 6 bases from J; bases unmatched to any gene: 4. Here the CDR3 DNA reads TGTGCCAGCAGCGGGGGAGGGGTCGAGCAGTACTTC. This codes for CASSGGGVEQYF.

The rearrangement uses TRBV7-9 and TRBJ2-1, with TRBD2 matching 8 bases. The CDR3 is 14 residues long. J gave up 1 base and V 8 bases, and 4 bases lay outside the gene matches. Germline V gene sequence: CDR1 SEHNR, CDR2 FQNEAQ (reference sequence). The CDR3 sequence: CASCSGGSYNEQFF. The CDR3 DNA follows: TGTGCCAGCTGTTCGGGAGGGTCCTACAATGAGCAGTTCTTC.

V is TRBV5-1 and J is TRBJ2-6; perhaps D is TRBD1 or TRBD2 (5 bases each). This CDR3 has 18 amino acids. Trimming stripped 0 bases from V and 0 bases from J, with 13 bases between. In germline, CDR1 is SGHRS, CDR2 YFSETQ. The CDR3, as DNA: TGCGCCAGCAGCTTGGGAGGGGACCTAAGCTCTGGGGCCAACGTCCTGACTTTC. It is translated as CASSLGGDLSSGANVLTF.

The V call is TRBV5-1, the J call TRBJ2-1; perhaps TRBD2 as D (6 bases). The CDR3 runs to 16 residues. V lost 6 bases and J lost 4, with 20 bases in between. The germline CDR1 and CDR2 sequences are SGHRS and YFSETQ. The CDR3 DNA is TGCGCCAGCATAGAGGGTGAGGAGGGAATGTACAATGAGCAGTTCTTC. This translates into CASIEGEEGMYNEQFF.

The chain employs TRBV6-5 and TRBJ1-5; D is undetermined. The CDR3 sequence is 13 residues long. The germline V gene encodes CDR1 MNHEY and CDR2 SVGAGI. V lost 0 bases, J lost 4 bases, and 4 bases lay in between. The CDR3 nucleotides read TGTGCCAGCAGTTACTCAGAGAATCAGCCCCAGCATTTT. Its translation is CASSYSENQPQHF.

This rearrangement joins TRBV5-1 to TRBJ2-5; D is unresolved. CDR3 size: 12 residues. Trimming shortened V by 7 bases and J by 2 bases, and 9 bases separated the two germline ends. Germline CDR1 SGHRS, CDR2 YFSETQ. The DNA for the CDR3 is TGCGCCAGCCGGCAGGCTCAAGAGACCCAGTACTTC. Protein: CASRQAQETQYF.

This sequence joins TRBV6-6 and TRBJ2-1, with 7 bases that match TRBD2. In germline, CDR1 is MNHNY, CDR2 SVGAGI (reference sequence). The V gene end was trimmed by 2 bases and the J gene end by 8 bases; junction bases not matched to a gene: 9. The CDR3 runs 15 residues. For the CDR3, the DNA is TGTGCCAGCAGTTACCACGGACGGGCGGGGGATGAGCAGTTCTTC. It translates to CASSYHGRAGDEQFF.

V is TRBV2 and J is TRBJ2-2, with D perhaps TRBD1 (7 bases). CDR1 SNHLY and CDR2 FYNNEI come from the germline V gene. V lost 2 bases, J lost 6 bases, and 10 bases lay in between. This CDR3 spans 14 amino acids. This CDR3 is CASSEQGGAGELFF. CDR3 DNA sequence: TGTGCCAGCAGTGAACAGGGGGGAGCCGGGGAGCTGTTTTTT. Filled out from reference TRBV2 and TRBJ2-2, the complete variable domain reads EPEVTQTPSHQVTQMGQEVILRCVPISNHLYFYWYRQILGQKVEFLVSFYNNEISEKSEIFDDQFSVERPDGSNFTLKIRSTKLEDSAMYFCASSEQGGAGELFFGEGSRLTVL.

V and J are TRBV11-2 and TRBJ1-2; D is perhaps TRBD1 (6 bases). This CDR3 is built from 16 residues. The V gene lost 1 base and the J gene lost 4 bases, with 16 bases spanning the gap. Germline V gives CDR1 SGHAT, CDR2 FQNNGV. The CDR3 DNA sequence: TGTGCCAGCAGCTTAGTTGCAGGCAGGGGAGCCTATGGCTACACCTTC. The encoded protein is CASSLVAGRGAYGYTF.

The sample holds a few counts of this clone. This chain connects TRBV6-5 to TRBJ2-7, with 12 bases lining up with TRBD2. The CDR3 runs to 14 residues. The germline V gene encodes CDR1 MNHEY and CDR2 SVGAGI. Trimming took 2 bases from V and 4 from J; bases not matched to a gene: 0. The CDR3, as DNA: TGTGCCAGCAGTTACCTAGCGGGAGGGTACGAGCAGTACTTC. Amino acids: CASSYLAGGYEQYF.

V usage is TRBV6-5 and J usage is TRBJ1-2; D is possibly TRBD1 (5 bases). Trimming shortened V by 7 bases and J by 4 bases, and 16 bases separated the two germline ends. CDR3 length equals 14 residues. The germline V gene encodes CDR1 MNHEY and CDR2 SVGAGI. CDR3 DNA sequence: TGTGCCAGCAAGTCAGGGTTCTGGGGCTATGGCTACACCTTC. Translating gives CASKSGFWGYGYTF.

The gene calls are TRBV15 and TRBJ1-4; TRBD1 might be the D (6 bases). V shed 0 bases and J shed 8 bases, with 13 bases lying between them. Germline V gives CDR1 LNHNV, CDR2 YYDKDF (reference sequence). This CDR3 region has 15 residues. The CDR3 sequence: CATSREGYRDEKLFF. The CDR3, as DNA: TGTGCCACCAGCAGAGAAGGTTACAGGGACGAAAAACTGTTTTTT. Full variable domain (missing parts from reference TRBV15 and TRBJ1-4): DAMVIQNPRYQVTQFGKPVTLSCSQTLNHNVMYWYQQKSSQAPKLLFHYYDKDFNNEADTPDNFQSRRPNTSFCFLDIRSPGLGDTAMYLCATSREGYRDEKLFFGSGTQLSVL.

This chain's CDR3 is CASSFRGGQSIAFF. The DNA for the CDR3 is TGTGCCAGCAGTTTCAGGGGTGGGCAGTCGATAGCTTTCTTT. The genes are TRBV27 and TRBJ1-1, with D perhaps TRBD1 (6 bases). The CDR3 loop spans 14 amino acids. Germline lookup yields CDR1 MNHEY and CDR2 SMNVEV (reference sequence). The V and J ends lost 3 bases and 10 bases respectively, with 18 bases between them.

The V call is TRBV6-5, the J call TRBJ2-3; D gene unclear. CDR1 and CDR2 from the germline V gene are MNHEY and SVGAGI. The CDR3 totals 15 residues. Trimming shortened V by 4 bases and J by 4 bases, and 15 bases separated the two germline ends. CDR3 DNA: TGTGCCAGCAGTTTGGGCGCTGAGTTTTCAGATACGCAGTATTTT. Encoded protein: CASSLGAEFSDTQYF.

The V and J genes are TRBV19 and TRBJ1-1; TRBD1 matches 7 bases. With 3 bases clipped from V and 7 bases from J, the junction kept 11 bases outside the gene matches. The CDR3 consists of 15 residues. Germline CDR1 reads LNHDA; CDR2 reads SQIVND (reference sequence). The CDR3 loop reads CASSILDRRGIEAFF. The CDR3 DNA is TGTGCCAGTAGTATCCTGGACAGGCGAGGTATTGAAGCTTTCTTT.

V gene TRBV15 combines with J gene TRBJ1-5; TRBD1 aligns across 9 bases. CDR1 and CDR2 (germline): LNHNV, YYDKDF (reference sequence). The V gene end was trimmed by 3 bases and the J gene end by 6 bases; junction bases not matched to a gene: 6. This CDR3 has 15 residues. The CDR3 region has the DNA TGTGCCACCAGCAGGCCGGGACAGGGATCTCAGCCCCAGCATTTT. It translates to CATSRPGQGSQPQHF.

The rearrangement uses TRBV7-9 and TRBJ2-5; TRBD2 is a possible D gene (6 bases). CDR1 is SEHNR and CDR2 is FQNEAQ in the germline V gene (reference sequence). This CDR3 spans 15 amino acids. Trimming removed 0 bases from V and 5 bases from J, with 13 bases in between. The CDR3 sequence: CASSLAPRGTETQYF. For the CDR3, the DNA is TGTGCCAGCAGCTTAGCGCCGCGGGGTACGGAGACCCAGTACTTC. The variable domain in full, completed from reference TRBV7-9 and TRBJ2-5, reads DTGVSQNPRHKITKRGQNVTFRCDPISEHNRLYWYRQTLGQGPEFLTYFQNEAQLEKSRLLSDRFSAERPKGSFSTLEIQRTEQGDSAMYLCASSLAPRGTETQYFGPGTRLLVL.

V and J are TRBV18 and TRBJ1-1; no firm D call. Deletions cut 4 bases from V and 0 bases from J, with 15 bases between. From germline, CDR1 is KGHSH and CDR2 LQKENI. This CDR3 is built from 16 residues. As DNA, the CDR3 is TGTGCCAGCTCACTAAGCCCACGCTCCATGAACACTGAAGCTTTCTTT. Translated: CASSLSPRSMNTEAFF.

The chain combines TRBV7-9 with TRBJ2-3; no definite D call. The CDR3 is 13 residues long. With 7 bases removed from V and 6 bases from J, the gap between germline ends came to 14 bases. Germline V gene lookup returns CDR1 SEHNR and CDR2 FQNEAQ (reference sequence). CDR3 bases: TGTGCCAGCACTCCACCTTCGTGGGATACGCAGTATTTT. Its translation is CASTPPSWDTQYF.